This T cell receptor (beta chain) originates from a study of blood T cell repertoires in COVID-19. The data were produced by immunoSEQ multiplex PCR, yet TCRdb's version contains in-frame clones alone and is incomplete. The sample lists hundreds of thousands of clones; about nine tenths were seen once. The trim removed 4 bases at V and 2 bases at J, leaving 13 bases unmatched. CDR1 is LGHNT, CDR2 FRNRAP, per germline. The CDR3 sequence is 17 residues long. All enrollees were roughly 18 to 95 years old and from 20 to 25 US areas. Allocation to cohorts depended on clinical history reported by the participants. Recovered participants had two consecutive negative NP/OP PCR tests, healthcare professional clearance, or symptom resolution.

Sequenced sample: PBMCs or T cells enriched from blood (not recorded which). The chain employs TRBV12-5 and TRBJ2-7, with 8 bases identical to TRBD1. The origin of this receptor is a man aged 60 to 69 who had recovered from COVID-19. This CDR3 reads CASGSAPSGGAPYEQYF. In DNA form, the CDR3 reads TGTGCTAGTGGTTCGGCCCCCTCAGGGGGCGCTCCCTACGAGCAGTACTTC.